The sequence of this TCR beta chain was determined in a study of blood T cell repertoires in COVID-19. Study overall: COVID-19 samples, acute and convalescent, were from the United States, Italy and Spain. Nucleic acid was either cDNA or gDNA, and it came from T cells, B-cell-depleted T cells, or PBMCs.

Per the original data handling: Amplification of reference gene primers provided the estimated nucleated cell counts. Some clones are missing from TCRdb's copy, which holds only in-frame ones; the method was immunoSEQ multiplex PCR. V and J calls and clone size are those listed in that table; D and trimming were worked out from the DNA. The sample contains roughly 140,000 clones, roughly 84% of which appear only once. V lost 6 bases and J lost 10; bases outside the gene matches: 11. Germline V gene sequence: CDR1 MNHEY, CDR2 SVGAGI. CDR3 size: 15 residues. The receptor was derived from a woman aged 55-69 years with COVID-19, enrolled during active disease. The specimen was peripheral blood. The J gene is TRBJ1-6, the V gene TRBV6-5, with 8 bases that match TRBD1. The CDR3 nucleotides are TGTGCCAGCAGCCCCCCTCCGGGGACAGGATCACCCCTCCACTTT. Protein: CASSPPPGTGSPLHF.